This T cell receptor (beta chain) was retrieved from a study of blood T cell repertoires in COVID-19. Study in general: COVID-19 samples from acute and convalescent phases originated in the United States, Italy and Spain.

Unmatched junction bases numbered 14, after V lost 3 bases and J lost 6 bases. Germline V gene sequence: CDR1 SGHRS, CDR2 YFSETQ. The CDR3 consists of 16 residues. Profiling relied on immunoSEQ multiplex PCR, and the TCRdb table lists in-frame clones only, not all of them. The table has some 78,000 clones, approximately 90% seen once; the top ten hold 10% to 15%. The sequence was obtained from a man between 65 and 85 years old with active or convalescent COVID-19. Sequenced: peripheral blood. The chain employs TRBV5-1 and TRBJ2-7, with 8 positions matching TRBD1. In DNA, the CDR3 is TGCGCCAGCAGCTCCTCTGCGGAGACAGGGGACTTCGAGCAGTACTTC. This gives the protein CASSSSAETGDFEQYF.